The sequence of this T cell receptor beta chain was determined in a study of identifying expanded T cells in peripheral blood. The protocol was immunoSEQ multiplex PCR, while the TCRdb copy is restricted to in-frame clones and leaves out a portion. The repertoire consists of 51,000 or so clones, with 65% to 90% occurring once and the leading ten covering 14%. No infections or other immune events were documented during collection. A remark on this clone: Antigen unknown.

There are 13 residues in the CDR3. The V end lost 4 bases, the J end lost 8 bases, and 16 bases lay between the germline ends. In germline, CDR1 is GTSNPN, CDR2 SVGIG (reference sequence). General study results and limits: Differentially abundant clones: around 1.2 between replicates, about 15 at two to three weeks, 19 to 20 at four. Across healthy donors, higher total template counts meant significantly greater approximately two-week count variance.

The sequencing sample was made of blood. V is TRBV30 and J is TRBJ2-3; maybe TRBD2 (5 bases). The sequence was collected from a person aged 18-70 years in good health. In DNA, the CDR3 is TGTGCCTGGAAAAACAGATACGAGGGTACGCAGTATTTT. Amino acid sequence: CAWKNRYEGTQYF.